These 15 T cell receptor beta chains were sequenced from one sample in a study of post-analysis software for immune sequencing data. Notes on the study in general: Among roughly 5 TRBV segments more frequent in patients than controls were TRBV5-6, TRBV5-1 and TRBV20-1.

Their target antigens are unknown. Unique molecular identifiers featured in each of the TCR beta cDNA libraries. Each CDR3 protein is one row after TCRdb ran MiXCR on the PCR reads. The data contain hundreds of thousands of distinct CDR3 sequences, roughly three fifths of them singletons. Sequencing was performed on blood. These receptor sequences come from a girl aged 2-9 years with multiple sclerosis.

The chain carries TRBV4-3 and TRBJ1-2; no clear D. Germline CDR1 reads LGHNA; CDR2 reads YSLEER. This CDR3 is built from 14 residues. The V and J ends lost 0 bases and 4 bases respectively, with 9 bases between them. CDR3 coding DNA: TGCGCCAGCAGCCAAGACCGCGGACCCTATGGCTACACCTTC. Translating it yields CASSQDRGPYGYTF.

The chain joins TRBV12-5 to TRBJ2-5; 7 bases align to TRBD1. Germline assignment: CDR1 LGHNT and CDR2 FRNRAP. This CDR3 is 16 amino acids long. The V gene end was trimmed by 1 base and the J gene end by 2 bases; junction bases not matched to a gene: 7. The DNA for the CDR3 is TGTGCTAGTGGTTTGGGGGGGACAGCAGCTCAAGAGACCCAGTACTTC. Its protein product is CASGLGGTAAQETQYF.

There are a few counts of this clonotype. One end of the junction varies from germline; a read error may be responsible. This chain joins TRBV10-2 and TRBJ2-3; perhaps TRBD2 as D (5 bases). This CDR3 has 14 amino acids. CDR1 and CDR2 (germline): WSHSY, SAAADI. The CDR3 spells CASSGLAGADTQYF. As DNA, the CDR3 is TGTGCCAGCAGTGGGCTAGCCGGCGCAGATACGCAGTATTTT.

This clonotype was counted between two and nine times. V gene TRBV12-3 or TRBV12-4 combines with J gene TRBJ2-1, with 7 bases matching TRBD2. J gave up 7 bases and V 6 bases, and 12 bases lay outside the gene matches. This CDR3 is built from 15 residues. CDR3 DNA sequence: TGTGCCAGCAGCAGGGAAGCGGGACGGTGGAATGAGCAGTTCTTC. This gives the protein CASSREAGRWNEQFF.

The genes are TRBV7-2 and TRBJ2-7, with D possibly being TRBD2 (6 bases). The germline V gene encodes CDR1 SGHTA and CDR2 FQGNSA. The CDR3 sequence is 16 residues long. Between the trimmed V and J ends, which lost 5 bases and 0 bases, there was a span of 17 bases. The CDR3 region is CASSPRRGSFSYEQYF. CDR3 bases: TGTGCCAGCAGCCCCCGACGGGGGTCTTTCTCCTACGAGCAGTACTTC.

The V gene is TRBV5-1, the J gene TRBJ2-7; TRBD2 agrees at 8 bases. J gave up 2 bases and V 1 base, and 5 bases lay outside the gene matches. The CDR3 spans 15 residues. Germline CDR1 and CDR2: SGHRS and YFSETQ. CDR3 protein: CASSLISGRAYEQYF. The CDR3 nucleotides read TGCGCCAGCAGCTTGATTTCCGGGAGGGCCTACGAGCAGTACTTC.

The rearrangement links TRBV29-1 to TRBJ2-3; the D is unclear. The CDR3 consists of 14 residues. Trimming took off 4 bases at V and 2 bases at J, with 13 bases between the two ends. Germline V gives CDR1 SQVTM, CDR2 ANQGSEA. The CDR3 loop reads CSVAMFGPTDTQYF. Here the CDR3 DNA reads TGCAGCGTTGCGATGTTCGGACCCACAGATACGCAGTATTTT.

The chain combines TRBV7-8 with TRBJ2-7; weak D call: TRBD1 (6 bases). This CDR3 spans 13 amino acids. The V end was cut by 4 bases, the J end by 3 bases, with 10 bases between. Germline lookup yields CDR1 SGHVS and CDR2 FQNEAQ. CDR3 sequence reads: CASSSDRYYEQYF. Here the CDR3 DNA reads TGTGCCAGCAGCTCGGACAGATACTACGAGCAGTACTTC.

A remark on this clonotype: Relative to the germline gene, one junction end is altered; a read error may explain this. The V and J genes are TRBV7-7 and TRBJ2-3; 7 positions match TRBD2. CDR1 is SSHAT and CDR2 is FNYEAQ in the germline V gene (reference sequence). CDR3 length equals 14 residues. Here the CDR3 DNA reads TGTGCTAGCAGCTCCGGGACTACGGGGGATACGCAGTATTTT. Encoded protein: CASSSGTTGDTQYF.

The V and J genes are TRBV6-2 or TRBV6-3 and TRBJ2-3, with D tentatively TRBD1 (6 bases). With 2 bases removed from V and 2 bases from J, the gap between germline ends came to 11 bases. Per germline, CDR1 MNHEY and CDR2 SVGEGT. The CDR3 covers 15 residues. The CDR3 sequence is CASSYGAGDTDTQYF. The CDR3 nucleotides read TGTGCCAGCAGTTACGGGGCAGGGGACACAGATACGCAGTATTTT.

The genes are TRBV12-3 or TRBV12-4 and TRBJ2-5; 7 nucleotides align to TRBD2. V was clipped by 6 bases and J by 1 base; unmatched bases: 11. This CDR3 comprises 16 residues. CDR3 sequence (DNA): TGTGCCAGCAGCCCACGACAAGCGGGGACCCAAGAGACCCAGTACTTC. This translates into CASSPRQAGTQETQYF.

The chain has TRBV20-1 and TRBJ2-5; D is possibly TRBD1 or TRBD2 (5 bases each). The CDR3 consists of 12 residues. V lost 3 bases and J 7 bases, leaving 12 bases between the germline ends. Per germline, CDR1 DFQATT and CDR2 SNEGSKA (reference sequence). CDR3: CSARMGPGTQYF. CDR3 coding DNA: TGCAGTGCTAGGATGGGACCGGGGACCCAGTACTTC.

The chain combines TRBV20-1 with TRBJ2-7, with D perhaps TRBD2 (5 bases). The CDR3 totals 14 residues. The V gene's germline CDR1 is DFQATT and CDR2 SNEGSKA (reference sequence). The V end was cut by 3 bases, the J end by 0 bases, with 12 bases between. The CDR3 region is CSARDSVSSYEQYF. CDR3 sequence (DNA): TGCAGTGCTAGGGACTCCGTTAGCTCCTACGAGCAGTACTTC.

This clonotype showed up just a few times. The chain combines TRBV20-1 with TRBJ2-1; D is undetermined. From germline, CDR1 is DFQATT and CDR2 SNEGSKA (reference sequence). V lost 1 base and J 2 bases, leaving 12 bases between the germline ends. CDR3 length: 15 residues. The CDR3 sequence: CSARVGFSTYNEQFF. CDR3 sequence (DNA): TGCAGTGCTAGAGTGGGTTTTAGCACCTACAATGAGCAGTTCTTC.

The chain couples TRBV29-1 to TRBJ2-5; D gene uncertain. This CDR3 has 12 residues. V was cut by 4 bases and J by 2 bases, with 8 bases left in between. Germline lookup yields CDR1 SQVTM and CDR2 ANQGSEA. CDR3 nucleotides: TGCAGCGTTGCTAAACTTCAAGAGACCCAGTACTTC. Translated, it gives CSVAKLQETQYF.